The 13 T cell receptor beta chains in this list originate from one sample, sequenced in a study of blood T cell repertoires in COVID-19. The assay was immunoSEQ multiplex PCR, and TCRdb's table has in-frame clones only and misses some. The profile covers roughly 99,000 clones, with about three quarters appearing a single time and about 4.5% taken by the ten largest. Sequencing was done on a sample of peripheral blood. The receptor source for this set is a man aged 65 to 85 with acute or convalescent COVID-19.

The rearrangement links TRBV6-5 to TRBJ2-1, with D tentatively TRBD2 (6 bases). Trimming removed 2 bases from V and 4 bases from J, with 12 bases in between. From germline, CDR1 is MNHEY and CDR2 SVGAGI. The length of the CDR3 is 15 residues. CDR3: CASSYGLASYNEQFF. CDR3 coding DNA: TGTGCCAGCAGTTACGGGCTAGCGTCTTACAATGAGCAGTTCTTC.

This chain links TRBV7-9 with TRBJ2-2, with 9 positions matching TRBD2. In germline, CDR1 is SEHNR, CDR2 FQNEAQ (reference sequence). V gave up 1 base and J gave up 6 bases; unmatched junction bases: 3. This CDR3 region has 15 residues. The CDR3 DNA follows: TGTGCCAGCAGCTTAGTGTCTAGCGGGGCCGGGGAGCTGTTTTTT. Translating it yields CASSLVSSGAGELFF. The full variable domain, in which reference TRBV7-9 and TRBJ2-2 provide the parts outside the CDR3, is DTGVSQNPRHKITKRGQNVTFRCDPISEHNRLYWYRQTLGQGPEFLTYFQNEAQLEKSRLLSDRFSAERPKGSFSTLEIQRTEQGDSAMYLCASSLVSSGAGELFFGEGSRLTVL.

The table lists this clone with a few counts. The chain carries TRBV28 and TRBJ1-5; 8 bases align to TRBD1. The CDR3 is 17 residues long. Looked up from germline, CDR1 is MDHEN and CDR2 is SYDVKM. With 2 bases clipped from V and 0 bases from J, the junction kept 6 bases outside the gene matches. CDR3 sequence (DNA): TGTGCCAGCAGTTTACCGGGACAGGCATATAGCAATCAGCCCCAGCATTTT. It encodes CASSLPGQAYSNQPQHF.

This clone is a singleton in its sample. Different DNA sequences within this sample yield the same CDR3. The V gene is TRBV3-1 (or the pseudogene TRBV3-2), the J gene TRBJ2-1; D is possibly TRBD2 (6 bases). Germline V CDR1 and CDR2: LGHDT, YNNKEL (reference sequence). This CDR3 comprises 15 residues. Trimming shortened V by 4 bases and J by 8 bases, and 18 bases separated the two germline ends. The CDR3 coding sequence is TGTGCCAGCAGCCGCGGGACCAGCAGTTTCGATGAGCAGTTCTTC. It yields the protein CASSRGTSSFDEQFF.

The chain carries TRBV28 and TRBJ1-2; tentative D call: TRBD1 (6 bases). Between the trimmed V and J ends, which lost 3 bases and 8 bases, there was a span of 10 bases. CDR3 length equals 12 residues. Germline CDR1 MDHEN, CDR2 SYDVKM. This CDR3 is CASSLQGNGYTF. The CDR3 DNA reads TGTGCCAGCAGTTTGCAGGGGAACGGCTACACCTTC.

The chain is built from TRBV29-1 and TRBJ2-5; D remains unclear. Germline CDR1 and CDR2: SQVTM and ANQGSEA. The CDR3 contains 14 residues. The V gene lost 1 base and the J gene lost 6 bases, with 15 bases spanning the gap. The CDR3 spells CSVEVHGPVKTQYF. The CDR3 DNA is TGCAGCGTTGAAGTCCATGGGCCGGTGAAGACCCAGTACTTC.

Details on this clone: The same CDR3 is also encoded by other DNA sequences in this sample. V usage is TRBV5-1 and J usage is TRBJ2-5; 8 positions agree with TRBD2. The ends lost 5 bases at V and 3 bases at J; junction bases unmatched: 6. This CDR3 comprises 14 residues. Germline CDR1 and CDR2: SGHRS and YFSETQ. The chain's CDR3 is CASSWRGAEETQYF. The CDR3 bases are TGCGCCAGCAGTTGGCGGGGGGCAGAAGAGACCCAGTACTTC.

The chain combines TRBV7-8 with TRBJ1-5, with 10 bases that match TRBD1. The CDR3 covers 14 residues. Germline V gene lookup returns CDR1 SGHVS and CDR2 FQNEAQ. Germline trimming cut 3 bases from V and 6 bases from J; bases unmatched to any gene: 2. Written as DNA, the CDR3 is TGTGCCAGCAGCTTCGACAGGGGGCTTCAGCCCCAGCATTTT. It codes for CASSFDRGLQPQHF.

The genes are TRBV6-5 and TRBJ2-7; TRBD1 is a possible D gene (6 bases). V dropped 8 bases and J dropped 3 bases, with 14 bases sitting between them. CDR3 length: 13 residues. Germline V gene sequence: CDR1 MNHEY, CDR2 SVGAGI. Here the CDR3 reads CASSPGTRYEQYF. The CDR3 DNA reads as TGTGCCAGCTCCCCGGGGACACGCTACGAGCAGTACTTC.

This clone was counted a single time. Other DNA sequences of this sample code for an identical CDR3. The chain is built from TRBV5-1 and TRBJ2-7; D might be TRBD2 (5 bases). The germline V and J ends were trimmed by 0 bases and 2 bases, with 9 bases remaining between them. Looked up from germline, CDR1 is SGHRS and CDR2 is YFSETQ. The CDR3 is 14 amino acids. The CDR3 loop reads CASSLAGGTYEQYF. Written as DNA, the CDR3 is TGCGCCAGCAGCTTGGCCGGAGGTACCTACGAGCAGTACTTC.

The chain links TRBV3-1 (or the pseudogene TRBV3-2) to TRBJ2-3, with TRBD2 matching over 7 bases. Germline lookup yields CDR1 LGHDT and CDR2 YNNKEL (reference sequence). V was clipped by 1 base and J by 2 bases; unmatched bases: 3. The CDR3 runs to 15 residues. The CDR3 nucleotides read TGTGCCAGCAGCCAAGTGAGCGGGGCCACAGATACGCAGTATTTT. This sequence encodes CASSQVSGATDTQYF.

CDR3 sequence reads: CASRPAPTGVNEKLFF. The CDR3 region has the DNA TGCGCCAGCAGACCCGCCCCAACAGGCGTTAATGAAAAACTGTTTTTT. V and J are TRBV5-1 and TRBJ1-4; a weak D match, TRBD1 (5 bases). The CDR3 has 16 amino acids. Trimming took off 5 bases at V and 4 bases at J, with 18 bases between the two ends. CDR1 is SGHRS, CDR2 YFSETQ, per germline.

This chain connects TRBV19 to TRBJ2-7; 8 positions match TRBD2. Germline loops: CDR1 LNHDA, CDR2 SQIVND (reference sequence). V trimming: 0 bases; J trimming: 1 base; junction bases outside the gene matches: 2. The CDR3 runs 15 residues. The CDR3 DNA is TGTGCCAGTAGTATAGAAGCGGGGGCTTCCTACGAGCAGTACTTC. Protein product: CASSIEAGASYEQYF.